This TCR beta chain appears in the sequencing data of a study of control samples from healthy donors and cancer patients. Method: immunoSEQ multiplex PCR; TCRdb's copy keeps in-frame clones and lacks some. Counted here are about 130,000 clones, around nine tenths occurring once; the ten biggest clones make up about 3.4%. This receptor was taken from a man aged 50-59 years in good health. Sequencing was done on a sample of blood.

The CDR3 loop is CASSSGGATYEQYF. The CDR3 coding sequence is TGCGCCAGCAGCTCTGGAGGGGCCACCTACGAGCAGTACTTC. V gene TRBV5-1 combines with J gene TRBJ2-7, with D possibly being TRBD2 (6 bases). This CDR3 is 14 amino acids long. Germline CDR1 reads SGHRS; CDR2 reads YFSETQ. Trimming pared 3 bases from V and 2 bases from J, leaving 12 bases between.